Sequencing of this T cell receptor (beta chain) was carried out in a study of T-cell reconstitution after alpha-beta-depleted transplantation in children. Germline lookup yields CDR1 SQVTM and CDR2 ANQGSEA. The CDR3 covers 12 residues. V dropped 3 bases and J dropped 6 bases, with 11 bases sitting between them. Construction of the TCRbeta library involved unique molecular identifiers. TCRdb recomputed calls from the PCR reads with MiXCR, one row per CDR3 protein. The data show approximately 390,000 distinct CDR3 sequences, approximately 10% seen once. The sequencing used PBMCs from the stem cell graft donor, collected from the stem cell graft. V gene TRBV29-1 combines with J gene TRBJ1-2; possible D gene TRBD1, 6 bases. This clonotype was sampled from a human donor who donated a stem cell graft to a child with acute myeloid leukemia. The CDR3 here is CSVDPGANGYTF. The CDR3 DNA is TGCAGCGTTGATCCAGGGGCTAATGGCTACACCTTC.